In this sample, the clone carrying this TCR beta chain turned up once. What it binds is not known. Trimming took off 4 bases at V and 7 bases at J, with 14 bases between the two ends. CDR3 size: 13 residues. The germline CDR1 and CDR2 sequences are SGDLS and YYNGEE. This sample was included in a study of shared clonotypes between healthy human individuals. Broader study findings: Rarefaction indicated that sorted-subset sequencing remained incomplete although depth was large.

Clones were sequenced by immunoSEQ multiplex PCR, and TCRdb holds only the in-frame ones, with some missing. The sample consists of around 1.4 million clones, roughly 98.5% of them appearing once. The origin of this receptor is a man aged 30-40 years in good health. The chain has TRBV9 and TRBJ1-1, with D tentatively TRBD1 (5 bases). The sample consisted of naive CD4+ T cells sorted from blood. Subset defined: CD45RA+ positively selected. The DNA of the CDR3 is TGTGCCAGCAGCCCAGATGGAAGGGGTGAAGCTTTCTTT. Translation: CASSPDGRGEAFF.